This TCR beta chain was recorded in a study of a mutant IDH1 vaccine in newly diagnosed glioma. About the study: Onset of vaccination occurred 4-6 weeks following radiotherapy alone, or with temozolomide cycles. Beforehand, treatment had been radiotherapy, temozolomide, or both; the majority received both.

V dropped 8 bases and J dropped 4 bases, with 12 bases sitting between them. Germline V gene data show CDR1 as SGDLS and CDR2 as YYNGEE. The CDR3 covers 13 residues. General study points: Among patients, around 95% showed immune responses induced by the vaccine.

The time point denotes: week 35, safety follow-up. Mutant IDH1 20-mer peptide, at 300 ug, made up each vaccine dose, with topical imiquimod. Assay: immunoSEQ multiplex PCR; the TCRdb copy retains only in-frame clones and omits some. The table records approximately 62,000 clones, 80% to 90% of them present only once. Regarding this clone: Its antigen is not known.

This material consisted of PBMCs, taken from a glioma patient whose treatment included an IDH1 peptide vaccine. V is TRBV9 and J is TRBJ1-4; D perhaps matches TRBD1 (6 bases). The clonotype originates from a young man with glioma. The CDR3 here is CASSRGINEKLFF. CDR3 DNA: TGTGCCAGTTCGAGGGGGATTAATGAAAAACTGTTTTTT.